The 20 T cell receptor beta chains listed next were all sequenced from one sample in a study. Data came from immunoSEQ multiplex PCR; TCRdb stores just in-frame clones and leaves some out. The table lists 55,000 to 70,000 clones, around 93% of them singletons, with around 4.5% in the top ten. Material: PBMCs. These TCRs come from a man aged 35 to 55 with rheumatoid arthritis.

V gene TRBV29-1 combines with J gene TRBJ2-7; 8 nucleotides align to TRBD2. In germline, CDR1 is SQVTM, CDR2 ANQGSEA. This CDR3 is built from 12 residues. V gave up 5 bases and J gave up 2 bases; unmatched junction bases: 2. The CDR3 loop is CSVSGSAYEQYF. As DNA, the CDR3 is TGCAGCGTTAGCGGGAGCGCCTACGAGCAGTACTTC.

The V call is TRBV28, the J call TRBJ2-7, with 10 nucleotides matching TRBD1. Per the germline V gene, CDR1 is MDHEN and CDR2 is SYDVKM. This CDR3 is built from 16 residues. The V and J ends lost 5 bases and 0 bases, in that order; junction bases with no gene match: 7. In DNA form, the CDR3 reads TGTGCCAGCAGTGCACTCGGACAGGGGGTCTCCTACGAGCAGTACTTC. It yields the protein CASSALGQGVSYEQYF.

The chain is built from TRBV28 and TRBJ1-1; the D gene is possibly TRBD1 (5 bases). The CDR3 covers 15 residues. CDR1 and CDR2 from the germline V gene are MDHEN and SYDVKM. V lost 5 bases and J 5 bases, leaving 18 bases between the germline ends. CDR3: CASSPRGDPGTEAFF. As DNA, the CDR3 is TGTGCCAGCAGTCCCCGTGGGGACCCGGGAACTGAAGCTTTCTTT.

The chain links TRBV7-6 to TRBJ2-3; 7 positions agree with TRBD2. Germline V gives CDR1 SGHVS, CDR2 FNYEAQ. The CDR3 is 15 residues long. The junction had 4 bases not matched to a gene; V was cut back by 0 bases and J by 4 bases. The chain's CDR3 is CASSLAGRGSDTQYF. DNA of the CDR3: TGTGCCAGCAGCTTAGCGGGGAGGGGCTCAGATACGCAGTATTTT.

The chain joins TRBV6-2 or TRBV6-3 to TRBJ2-7, with D unresolved. Trimming took 4 bases from V and 6 from J, leaving 13 bases between them. Germline V CDR1 and CDR2: MNHEY, SVGEGT. This CDR3 is 13 amino acids long. DNA of the CDR3: TGTGCCAGCAGTTCCCTCATCCATGGCGAGCAGTACTTC. Residues: CASSSLIHGEQYF.

V usage is TRBV5-5 and J usage is TRBJ2-7; TRBD2 matches 11 bases. The germline V gene has CDR1 SGHKS and CDR2 YYEKEE (reference sequence). There are 15 residues in the CDR3. J lost 2 bases, V lost 4 bases, and 5 bases had no gene match. CDR3 bases: TGTGCCAGCAGCACCGGGACTAGCGGAACCTACGAGCAGTACTTC. Protein: CASSTGTSGTYEQYF.

Only a few counts were recorded for this clone. The V and J genes are TRBV6-5 and TRBJ2-7; a possible D gene is TRBD1 (6 bases). Trimming stripped 4 bases from V and 0 bases from J, with 10 bases between. Germline lookup yields CDR1 MNHEY and CDR2 SVGAGI. The CDR3 length is 14 residues. As DNA, the CDR3 is TGTGCCAGCAGTTCGGACAGCTTCTCCTACGAGCAGTACTTC. Its protein is CASSSDSFSYEQYF.

This clone occurred once. The chain is built from TRBV10-3 and TRBJ2-1, with D possibly matching TRBD2 (5 bases). This CDR3 contains 13 residues. V was shortened by 6 bases and J by 6 bases, with 12 bases between the two germline ends. Looked up from germline, CDR1 is ENHRY and CDR2 is SYGVKD. The CDR3 region is CAIREERSNEQFF. In DNA, the CDR3 is TGTGCCATCAGGGAGGAGCGCTCCAATGAGCAGTTCTTC.

V and J are TRBV2 and TRBJ1-1; D not resolved. The CDR3 is 13 residues long. V was shortened by 7 bases and J by 3 bases, with 12 bases between the two germline ends. CDR1 is SNHLY and CDR2 is FYNNEI in the germline V gene. CDR3 sequence reads: CASMREMDTEAFF. CDR3 DNA: TGTGCCAGCATGAGGGAAATGGACACTGAAGCTTTCTTT.

This clone has just one count. This rearrangement joins TRBV7-9 to TRBJ1-6; TRBD1 matches 8 bases. Germline-derived CDR1 and CDR2 are SEHNR and FQNEAQ (reference sequence). This CDR3 is built from 13 residues. The trim removed 7 bases at V and 8 bases at J, leaving 4 bases unmatched. CDR3 bases: TGTGCCAGCACCACAGGGGGATATTCACCCCTCCACTTT. This codes for CASTTGGYSPLHF.

V usage is TRBV6-5 and J usage is TRBJ1-2; TRBD1 matches 10 bases. Germline-derived CDR1 and CDR2 are MNHEY and SVGAGI. The ends lost 0 bases at V and 4 bases at J; junction bases unmatched: 5. The CDR3 loop spans 16 amino acids. CDR3 amino acids: CASSYSTRQGAYGYTF. As DNA, the CDR3 is TGTGCCAGCAGTTACTCGACCCGACAGGGGGCCTATGGCTACACCTTC.

The chain carries TRBV19 and TRBJ1-6; tentatively, D is TRBD1 (5 bases). The CDR3 extends over 15 amino acids. V lost 3 bases and J 8 bases, leaving 14 bases between the germline ends. Germline V CDR1 and CDR2: LNHDA, SQIVND (reference sequence). DNA for the CDR3: TGTGCCAGTAGTATGTTCGGGGGATTAGATTCACCCCTCCACTTT. It is translated as CASSMFGGLDSPLHF.

The chain combines TRBV19 with TRBJ1-1; 8 bases align to TRBD1. Germline V gives CDR1 LNHDA, CDR2 SQIVND (reference sequence). V lost 1 base and J lost 1; bases outside the gene matches: 5. CDR3 length: 16 amino acids. CDR3 amino acids: CASSIARDRTNTEAFF. DNA for the CDR3: TGTGCCAGTAGTATAGCCCGGGACAGGACGAACACTGAAGCTTTCTTT.

V usage is TRBV6-2 or TRBV6-3 and J usage is TRBJ2-1; TRBD2 is a possible D gene (6 bases). In germline, CDR1 is MNHEY, CDR2 SVGEGT. V was pared by 6 bases and J by 4 bases, with 10 bases between. The CDR3 loop spans 13 amino acids. CDR3 protein: CASSYLAYNEQFF. As DNA, the CDR3 is TGTGCCAGCAGCTATCTAGCGTACAATGAGCAGTTCTTC.

V is TRBV2 and J is TRBJ1-1, with TRBD1 matching 7 bases. The CDR3 extends over 13 amino acids. Germline assignment: CDR1 SNHLY and CDR2 FYNNEI. V shed 11 bases and J 2 bases; nucleotides not matched to a gene: 8. The CDR3 spells CAGRQGLNTEAFF. For the CDR3, the DNA is TGTGCCGGCCGACAGGGACTTAACACTGAAGCTTTCTTT. Based on the CDR3 plus reference TRBV2 and TRBJ1-1, the full variable domain is EPEVTQTPSHQVTQMGQEVILRCVPISNHLYFYWYRQILGQKVEFLVSFYNNEISEKSEIFDDQFSVERPDGSNFTLKIRSTKLEDSAMYFCAGRQGLNTEAFFGQGTRLTVV.

The chain employs TRBV14 and TRBJ1-1, with D unresolved. Trimming shortened V by 1 base and J by 0 bases, and 18 bases separated the two germline ends. The CDR3 totals 18 residues. Germline loops: CDR1 SGHDN, CDR2 FVKESK. The CDR3 nucleotides read TGTGCCAGCAGCCAAGTTGCTGCTCTTAGGCAGTTGAACACTGAAGCTTTCTTT. It is translated as CASSQVAALRQLNTEAFF.

The rearrangement joins TRBV10-3 to TRBJ1-1, with unresolved D. CDR1 ENHRY and CDR2 SYGVKD come from the germline V gene. Trimming left V 10 bases short and J 5 bases short, with 14 bases between. The CDR3 runs to 12 residues. The chain's CDR3 is CATRSIVTEAFF. CDR3 bases: TGTGCCACACGTTCTATCGTAACTGAAGCTTTCTTT.

The chain joins TRBV20-1 to TRBJ2-5; D is unresolved. The CDR3 covers 11 residues. Trimming removed 3 bases at V and 5 bases at J, with 7 bases between. Germline lookup yields CDR1 DFQATT and CDR2 SNEGSKA (reference sequence). For the CDR3, the DNA is TGCAGTGCTAGCCGACGGGAGACCCAGTACTTC. Protein product: CSASRRETQYF.

The CDR3 loop is CAWSKANSPLHF. The CDR3 DNA sequence: TGTGCCTGGAGTAAGGCCAATTCACCCCTCCACTTT. The chain has TRBV30 and TRBJ1-6, with D unclear. CDR1 GTSNPN and CDR2 SVGIG come from the germline V gene (reference sequence). Trimming removed 2 bases from V and 7 bases from J, with 6 bases in between. The CDR3 has 12 amino acids.

CDR3 in amino acids: CASSQDWKKGGYGYTF. CDR3 nucleotide sequence: TGTGCCAGCAGCCAAGATTGGAAGAAGGGCGGCTATGGCTACACCTTC. The chain joins TRBV3-1 (or the pseudogene TRBV3-2) to TRBJ1-2; D not certain. V was shortened by 0 bases and J by 4 bases, with 15 bases between the two germline ends. CDR3 length equals 16 residues. The germline CDR1 and CDR2 sequences are LGHDT and YNNKEL (reference sequence).